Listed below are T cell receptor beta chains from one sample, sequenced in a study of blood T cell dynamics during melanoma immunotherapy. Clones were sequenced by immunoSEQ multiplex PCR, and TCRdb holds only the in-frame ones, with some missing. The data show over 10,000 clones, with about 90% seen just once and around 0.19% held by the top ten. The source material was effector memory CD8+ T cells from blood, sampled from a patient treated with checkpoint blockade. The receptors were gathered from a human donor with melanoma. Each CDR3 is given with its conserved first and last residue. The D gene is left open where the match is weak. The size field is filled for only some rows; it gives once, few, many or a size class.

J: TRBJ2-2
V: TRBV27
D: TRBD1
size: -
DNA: TGTGCCAGCAGTCCATTACAGGGGGGGGAGCTGTTTTTT
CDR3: CASSPLQGGELFF

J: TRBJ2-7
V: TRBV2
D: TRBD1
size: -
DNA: TGTGCCAGCAAGGGGGCTCCCTACGAGCAGTACTTC
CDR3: CASKGAPYEQYF

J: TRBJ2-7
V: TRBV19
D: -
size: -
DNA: TGTGCCAGTAGTATCGGAGGGGACGAGCAGTACTTC
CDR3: CASSIGGDEQYF

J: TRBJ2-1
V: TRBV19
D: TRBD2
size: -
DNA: TGTGCCAGTAGGGCTAGCGGGTCGAGCTCCTACAATGAGCAGTTCTTC
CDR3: CASRASGSSSYNEQFF

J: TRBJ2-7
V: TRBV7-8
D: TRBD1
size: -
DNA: TGTGCCAGCAGCCGAGAGACAGGGCGGGTACTCGGGATTTACGAGCAGTACTTC
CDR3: CASSRETGRVLGIYEQYF

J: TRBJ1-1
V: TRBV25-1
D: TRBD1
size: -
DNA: TGTGCCAGCAGTGAATACTCCGAGAAACCCGGGACAGGGGCTGAAGCTTTCTTT
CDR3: CASSEYSEKPGTGAEAFF

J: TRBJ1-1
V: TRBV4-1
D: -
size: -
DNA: TGCGCCAGCAGCCAGGGTTTCTACACTGAAGCTTTCTTT
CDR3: CASSQGFYTEAFF

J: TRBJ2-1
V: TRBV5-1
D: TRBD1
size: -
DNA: TGCGCCAGCAGCTTGCGGACAGGGGACAACAATGAGCAGTTCTTC
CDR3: CASSLRTGDNNEQFF

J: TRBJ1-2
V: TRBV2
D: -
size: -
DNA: TGTGCCAGCAGTGAAACAGGGAACTATGGCTACACCTTC
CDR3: CASSETGNYGYTF

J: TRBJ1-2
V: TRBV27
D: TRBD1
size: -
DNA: TGTGCCAGCGGGGGTGGCAGGGGGTATGGCTACACCTTC
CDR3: CASGGGRGYGYTF

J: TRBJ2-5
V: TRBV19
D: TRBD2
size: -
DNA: TGTGCCAGTAGTGCCTGGACTAGCGGGAGGGCCGGGGAGACCCAGTACTTC
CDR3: CASSAWTSGRAGETQYF

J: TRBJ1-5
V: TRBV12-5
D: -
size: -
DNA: TGTGCTAGTGGTTTGGCCATTAATCAGCCCCAGCATTTT
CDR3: CASGLAINQPQHF

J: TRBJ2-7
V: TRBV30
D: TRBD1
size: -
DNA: TGTGCCTGTGGCCCCAGGGGGTCACCCTCCTACGAGCAGTACTTC
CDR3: CACGPRGSPSYEQYF

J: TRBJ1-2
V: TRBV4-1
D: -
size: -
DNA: TGCGCCAGCAGCCAATTTCCAGGGACCGGCTACACCTTC
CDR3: CASSQFPGTGYTF

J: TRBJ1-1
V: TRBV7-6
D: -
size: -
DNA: TGTGCCAGCAGCTTAGATGGCACTGAAGCTTTCTTT
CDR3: CASSLDGTEAFF

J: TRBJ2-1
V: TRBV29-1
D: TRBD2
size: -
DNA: TGCAGCGTTTGTGAAACGACTAGCGGGAGGCCTGGCAGCTACAATGAGCAGTTCTTC
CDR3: CSVCETTSGRPGSYNEQFF

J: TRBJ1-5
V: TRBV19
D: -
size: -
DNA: TGTGCCAGTAGTATACACAGGGATAGCAATCAGCCCCAGCATTTT
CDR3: CASSIHRDSNQPQHF

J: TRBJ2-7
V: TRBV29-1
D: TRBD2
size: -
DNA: TGCAGCGTTGCCGGGACTAGCGTACACTCCTACGAGCAGTACTTC
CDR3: CSVAGTSVHSYEQYF

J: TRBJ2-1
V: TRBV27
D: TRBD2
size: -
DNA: TGTGCCAGCAGTTTCCCGGGAGGATACAATGAGCAGTTCTTC
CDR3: CASSFPGGYNEQFF

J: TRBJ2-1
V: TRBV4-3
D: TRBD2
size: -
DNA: TGCGCCAGCAGCCCCGTAGCGGGAGGGCCGCGGGATGAGCAGTTCTTC
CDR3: CASSPVAGGPRDEQFF

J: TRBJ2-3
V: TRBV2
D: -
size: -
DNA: TGTGCCAGCAGTGGGGATACACTCACAGATACGCAGTATTTT
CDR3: CASSGDTLTDTQYF

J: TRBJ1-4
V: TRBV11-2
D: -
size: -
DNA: TGTGCCAACAGCTTAGTGGGCGGTCATGAAAAACTGTTTTTT
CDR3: CANSLVGGHEKLFF

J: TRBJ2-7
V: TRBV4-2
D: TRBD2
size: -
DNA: TGTGCCAGCAGCCCTGGGGCGCTAGCGGCCTCCTACGAGCAGTACTTC
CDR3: CASSPGALAASYEQYF

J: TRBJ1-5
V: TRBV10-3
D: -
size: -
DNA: TGTGCCATCGGGACGGGGGGCAGCAATCAGCCCCAGCATTTT
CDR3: CAIGTGGSNQPQHF

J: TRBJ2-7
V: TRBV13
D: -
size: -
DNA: TGTGCCAGCAGCTCAGGCCCCTCTCTGGTCGACGAGCAGTACTTC
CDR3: CASSSGPSLVDEQYF

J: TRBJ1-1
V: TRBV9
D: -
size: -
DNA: TGTGCCAGCAGCGTAGCTTCAGAGGGTATGAACACTGAAGCTTTCTTT
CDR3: CASSVASEGMNTEAFF

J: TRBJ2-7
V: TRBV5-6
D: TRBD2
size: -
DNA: TGTGCCAGCAGCGGGAGCGGGAGACCCTCCTACGAGCAGTACTTC
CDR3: CASSGSGRPSYEQYF

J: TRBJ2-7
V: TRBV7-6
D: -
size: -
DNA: TGTGCCAGCAGCTTAGCGAGGGGGTCCTACGAGCAGTACTTC
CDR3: CASSLARGSYEQYF

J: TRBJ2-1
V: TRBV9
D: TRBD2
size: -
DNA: TGTGCCAGCAGCGAAAGCGGGAGCTCCTACAATGAGCAGTTCTTC
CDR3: CASSESGSSYNEQFF

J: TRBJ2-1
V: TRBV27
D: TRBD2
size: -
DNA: TGTGCCAGCAAAAAACTAGCGGGAGTATCCTACAATGAGCAGTTCTTC
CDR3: CASKKLAGVSYNEQFF

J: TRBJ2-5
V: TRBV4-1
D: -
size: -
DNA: TGCGCCAGCAGCCAAGATTCGATTAGGGAGACCCAGTACTTC
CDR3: CASSQDSIRETQYF

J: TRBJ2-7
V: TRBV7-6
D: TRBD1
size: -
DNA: TGTGCCAGCAGCTTAGGGGCTGTAGGGCAGGGGGACTACGAGCAGTACTTC
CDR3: CASSLGAVGQGDYEQYF

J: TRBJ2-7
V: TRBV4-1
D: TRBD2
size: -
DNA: TGCGCCAGCAGCCAAGCGGGACTAGCGGTGGGCAACTACGAGCAGTACTTC
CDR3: CASSQAGLAVGNYEQYF

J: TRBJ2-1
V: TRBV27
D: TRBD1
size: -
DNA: TGTGCCAGCAGTTTACAGGGGGCGTACAATGAGCAGTTCTTC
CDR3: CASSLQGAYNEQFF

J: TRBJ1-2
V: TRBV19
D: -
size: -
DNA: TGTGCCAGTAGTGTAGGGACTGATTATGGCTACACCTTC
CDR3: CASSVGTDYGYTF

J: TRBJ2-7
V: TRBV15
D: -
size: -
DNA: TGTGCCACCAGCGAGGGGAGCTCCTACGAGCAGTACTTC
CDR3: CATSEGSSYEQYF

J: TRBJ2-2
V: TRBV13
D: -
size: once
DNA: TGTGCCAGCAGGAATTCCGGGACATACACCGGGGAGCTGTTTTTT
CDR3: CASRNSGTYTGELFF